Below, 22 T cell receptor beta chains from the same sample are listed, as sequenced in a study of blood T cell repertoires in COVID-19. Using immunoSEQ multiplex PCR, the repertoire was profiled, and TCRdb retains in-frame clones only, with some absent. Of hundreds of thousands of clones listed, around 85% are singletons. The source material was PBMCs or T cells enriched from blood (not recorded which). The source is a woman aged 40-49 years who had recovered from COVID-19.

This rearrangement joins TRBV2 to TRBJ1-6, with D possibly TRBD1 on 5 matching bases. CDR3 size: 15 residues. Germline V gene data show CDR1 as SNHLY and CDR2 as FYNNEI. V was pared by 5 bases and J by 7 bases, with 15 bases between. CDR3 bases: TGTGCCAGCAGTAAACAGGATATCCCCAATTCACCCCTCCACTTT. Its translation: CASSKQDIPNSPLHF.

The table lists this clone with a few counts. This CDR3 is CASSQVPAGSLNTEAFF. The CDR3 DNA is TGCGCCAGCAGCCAAGTCCCCGCGGGCAGCCTGAACACTGAAGCTTTCTTT. The rearrangement links TRBV4-1 to TRBJ1-1; D is ambiguous. Looked up from germline, CDR1 is MGHRA and CDR2 is YSYEKL. The CDR3 contains 17 residues. Deletions cut 1 base from V and 0 bases from J, with 15 bases between.

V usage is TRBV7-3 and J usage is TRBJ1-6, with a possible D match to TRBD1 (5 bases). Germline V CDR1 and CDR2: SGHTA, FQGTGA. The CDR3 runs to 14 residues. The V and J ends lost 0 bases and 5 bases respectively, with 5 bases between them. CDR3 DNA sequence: TGTGCCAGCAGCTTAACGACAGATAATTCACCCCTCCACTTT. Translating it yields CASSLTTDNSPLHF. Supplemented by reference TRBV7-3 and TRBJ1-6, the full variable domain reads GAGVSQTPSNKVTEKGKYVELRCDPISGHTALYWYRQSLGQGPEFLIYFQGTGAADDSGLPNDRFFAVRPEGSVSTLKIQRTERGDSAVYLCASSLTTDNSPLHFGNGTRLTVT.

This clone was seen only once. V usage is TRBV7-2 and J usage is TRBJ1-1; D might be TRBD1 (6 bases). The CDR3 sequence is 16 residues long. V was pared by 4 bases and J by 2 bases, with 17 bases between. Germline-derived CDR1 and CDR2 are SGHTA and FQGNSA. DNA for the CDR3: TGTGCCAGCAGCTCTCAGGGGATCTTTGGAAACACTGAAGCTTTCTTT. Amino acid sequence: CASSSQGIFGNTEAFF.

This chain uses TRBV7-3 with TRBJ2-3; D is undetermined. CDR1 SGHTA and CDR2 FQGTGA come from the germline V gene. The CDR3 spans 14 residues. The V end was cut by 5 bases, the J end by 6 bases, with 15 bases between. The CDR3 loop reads CASSPDSAGDTQYF. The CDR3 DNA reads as TGTGCCAGCAGCCCCGACTCCGCTGGTGATACGCAGTATTTT.

The DNA for the CDR3 is TGTGCCAGCAGCTCTACTAAGCGGCTAGCGGGCTACGAGCAGTACTTC. Translation gives CASSSTKRLAGYEQYF. This rearrangement joins TRBV28 to TRBJ2-7; TRBD2 matches 8 bases. The CDR3 consists of 16 residues. V dropped 6 bases and J dropped 3; count of bases not matched to a gene: 13. In germline, CDR1 is MDHEN, CDR2 SYDVKM. Together with reference TRBV28 and TRBJ2-7, the CDR3 gives the full variable domain: DVKVTQSSRYLVKRTGEKVFLECVQDMDHENMFWYRQDPGLGLRLIYFSYDVKMKEKGDIPEGYSVSREKKERFSLILESASTNQTSMYLCASSSTKRLAGYEQYFGPGTRLTVT.

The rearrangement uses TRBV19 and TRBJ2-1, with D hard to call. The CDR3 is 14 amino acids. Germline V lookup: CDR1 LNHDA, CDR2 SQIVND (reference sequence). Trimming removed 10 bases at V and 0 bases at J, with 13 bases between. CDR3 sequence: CATRSAVSYNEQFF. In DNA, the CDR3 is TGTGCCACTCGCAGTGCGGTCTCCTACAATGAGCAGTTCTTC.

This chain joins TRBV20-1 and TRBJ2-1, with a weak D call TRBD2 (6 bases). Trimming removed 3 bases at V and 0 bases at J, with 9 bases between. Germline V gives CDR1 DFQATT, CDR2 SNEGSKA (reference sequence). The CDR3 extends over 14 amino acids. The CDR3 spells CSASDGSSYNEQFF. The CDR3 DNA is TGCAGTGCTAGTGACGGGAGCTCCTACAATGAGCAGTTCTTC.

CDR3 DNA: TGCGCCAGCAGCTCCGTTCCACCGACTAGCTCGTTGGTAGGTGAGCAGTTCTTC. Translating it yields CASSSVPPTSSLVGEQFF. V and J are TRBV5-1 and TRBJ2-1, with 7 bases matching TRBD2. The CDR3 totals 18 residues. Germline V gene sequence: CDR1 SGHRS, CDR2 YFSETQ. The V and J ends lost 3 bases and 9 bases, in that order; junction bases with no gene match: 21. The full variable domain, its missing parts supplied by reference TRBV5-1 and TRBJ2-1, is KAGVTQTPRYLIKTRGQQVTLSCSPISGHRSVSWYQQTPGQGLQFLFEYFSETQRNKGNFPGRFSGRQFSNSRSEMNVSTLELGDSALYLCASSSVPPTSSLVGEQFFGPGTRLTVL.

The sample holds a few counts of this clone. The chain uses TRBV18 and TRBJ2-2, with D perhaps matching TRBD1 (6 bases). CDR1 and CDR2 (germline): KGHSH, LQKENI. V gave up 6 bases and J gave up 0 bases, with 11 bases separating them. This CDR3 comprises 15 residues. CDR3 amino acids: CASSPDRTNTGELFF. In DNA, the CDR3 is TGTGCCAGCTCGCCCGACAGGACGAACACCGGGGAGCTGTTTTTT. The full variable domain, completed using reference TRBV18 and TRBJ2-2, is NAGVMQNPRHLVRRRGQEARLRCSPMKGHSHVYWYRQLPEEGLKFMVYLQKENIIDESGMPKERFSAEFPKEGPSILRIQQVVRGDSAAYFCASSPDRTNTGELFFGEGSRLTVL.

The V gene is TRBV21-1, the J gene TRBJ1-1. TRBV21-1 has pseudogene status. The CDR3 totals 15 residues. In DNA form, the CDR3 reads TGTGCCAGCAGCAAATACGGGTCAGAAGGCGCTGAAGCTTTCTTT. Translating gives CASSKYGSEGAEAFF.

CDR3: CASRTSGYNEQFF. CDR3 sequence (DNA): TGTGCCAGCAGAACTAGCGGCTACAATGAGCAGTTCTTC. V usage is TRBV6-5 and J usage is TRBJ2-1, with 8 bases aligning to TRBD2. The junction had 1 base not matched to a gene; V was cut back by 6 bases and J by 3 bases. CDR1 and CDR2 (germline): MNHEY, SVGAGI. This CDR3 is built from 13 residues.

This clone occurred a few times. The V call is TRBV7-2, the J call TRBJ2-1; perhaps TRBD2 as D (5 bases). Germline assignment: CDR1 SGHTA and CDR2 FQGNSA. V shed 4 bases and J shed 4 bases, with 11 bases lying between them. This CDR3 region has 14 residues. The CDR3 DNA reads TGTGCCAGCAGCTCCTACCGGGGTTACAATGAGCAGTTCTTC. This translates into CASSSYRGYNEQFF.

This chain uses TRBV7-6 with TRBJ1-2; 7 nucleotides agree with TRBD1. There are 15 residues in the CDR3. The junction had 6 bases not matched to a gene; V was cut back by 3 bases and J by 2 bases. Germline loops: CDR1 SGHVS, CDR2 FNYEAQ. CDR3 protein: CASSLYPDRNYGYTF. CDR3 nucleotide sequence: TGTGCCAGCAGCTTGTACCCGGACAGGAACTATGGCTACACCTTC.

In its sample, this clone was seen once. CDR3 amino acids: CAWSGAGMNTEAFF. Written as DNA, the CDR3 is TGTGCCTGGAGTGGTGCGGGGATGAACACTGAAGCTTTCTTT. The chain couples TRBV30 to TRBJ1-1; D ambiguous. The CDR3 is 14 amino acids. Germline CDR1 is GTSNPN and CDR2 is SVGIG (reference sequence). V lost 1 base and J 0 bases, leaving 9 bases between the germline ends.

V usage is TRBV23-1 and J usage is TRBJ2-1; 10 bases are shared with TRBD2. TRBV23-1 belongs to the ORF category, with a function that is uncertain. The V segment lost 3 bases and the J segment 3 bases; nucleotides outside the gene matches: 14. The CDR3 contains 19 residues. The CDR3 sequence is CASSHPNALTSGYYNEQFF. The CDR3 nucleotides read TGCGCCAGCAGTCACCCAAACGCCCTGACTAGCGGGTACTACAATGAGCAGTTCTTC.

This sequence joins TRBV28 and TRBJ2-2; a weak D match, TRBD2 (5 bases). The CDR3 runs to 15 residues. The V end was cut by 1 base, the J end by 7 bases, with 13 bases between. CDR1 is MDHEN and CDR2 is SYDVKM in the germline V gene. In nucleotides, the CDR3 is TGTGCCAGCAGTTTATTGGCGGCCGGAGGCGGGGAGCTGTTTTTT. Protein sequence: CASSLLAAGGGELFF.

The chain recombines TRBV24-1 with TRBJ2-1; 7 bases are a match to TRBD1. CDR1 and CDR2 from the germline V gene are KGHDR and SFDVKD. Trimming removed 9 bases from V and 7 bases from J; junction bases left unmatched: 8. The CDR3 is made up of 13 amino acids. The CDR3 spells CATRGGAGNEQFF. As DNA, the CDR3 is TGTGCCACCCGAGGGGGCGCCGGGAATGAGCAGTTCTTC.

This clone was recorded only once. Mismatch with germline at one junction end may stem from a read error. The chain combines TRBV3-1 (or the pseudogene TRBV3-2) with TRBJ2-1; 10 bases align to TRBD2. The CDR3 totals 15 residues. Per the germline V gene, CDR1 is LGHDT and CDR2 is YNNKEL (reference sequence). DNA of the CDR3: TGTGCCAGCACCCAACTAGCGGGAATGACCAATGAGCAGTTCTTC. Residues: CASTQLAGMTNEQFF.

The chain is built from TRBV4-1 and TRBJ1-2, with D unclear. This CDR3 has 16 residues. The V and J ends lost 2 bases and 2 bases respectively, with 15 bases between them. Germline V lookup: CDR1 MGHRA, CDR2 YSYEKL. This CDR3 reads CASSQYASPRNYGYTF. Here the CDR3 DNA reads TGCGCCAGCAGCCAATATGCCTCACCCAGGAACTATGGCTACACCTTC.

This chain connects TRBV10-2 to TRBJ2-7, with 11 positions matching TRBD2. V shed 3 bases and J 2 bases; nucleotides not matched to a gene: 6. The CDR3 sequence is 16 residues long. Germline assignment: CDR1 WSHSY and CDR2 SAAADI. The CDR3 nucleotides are TGCGCCAGCAGTGACATCCTTAGCGGGAGGGCCTACGAGCAGTACTTC. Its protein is CASSDILSGRAYEQYF.

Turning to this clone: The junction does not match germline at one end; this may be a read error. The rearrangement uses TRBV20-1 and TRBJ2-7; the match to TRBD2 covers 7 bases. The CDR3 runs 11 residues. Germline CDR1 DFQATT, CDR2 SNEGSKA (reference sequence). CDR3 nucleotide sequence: TGCAGTGCTAACCGGGACTACTATTTTCACTTC. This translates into CSANRDYYFHF.